This T cell receptor beta chain was obtained from a study of blood T cell repertoires in COVID-19 (dated by TCRdb to about 2020). Looking at the study overall: For ImmuneRACE Cohort 3, a participant was defined as recovered based on two consecutive negative NP/OP PCR tests, clearance by a healthcare professional, or resolution of symptoms. The prospective study material was composed of cDNA or gDNA derived from T cells, B-cell-depleted T cells, or PBMCs. The repertoires were made available in a free public database intended to serve as a resource for research on the immune response to SARS-CoV-2. Deeply sampled blood TCRbeta repertoires from subjects exposed to, actively infected with, or recovered from COVID-19 were included in the dataset. Samples came from the ongoing ImmuneRACE study (first 160 participants) plus 1,254 subjects from 6 global collaborators. Where available, HLA class I and class II types were taken from metadata supplied by the sample provider and were not determined by assay-based typing. Collaborator samples came from the United States, Italy and Spain and covered acute and convalescent phases of COVID-19. Nearly every sample came with metadata listing a de-identified subject ID, COVID-19 status, age in years and sex. What the work shows at the level of the full study, not this receptor alone: The quantity of clinical and demographic metadata differed by source and by participant and was supplied without curation.

The germline V gene (reference sequence) specifies MNHEY as CDR1 and SMNVEV as CDR2. Reading from cysteine to phenylalanine, the CDR3 counts 15 amino acids. The only DNA kept is the CDR3, 45 bases in frame from the first base. A distance of 10 bases separates the germline ends of V and J, which lose 3 bases and 1 base respectively. In the prospective study, participants were 18 to 89 years old, resided in fewer than 25 geographic areas of the United States, and were enrolled through a virtual design. In the prospective study, participants were assigned to cohorts based on the clinical history participants reported in a screening survey and a study questionnaire. Mobile phlebotomists in the prospective study collected whole blood, serum and a nasopharyngeal or oropharyngeal swab from every participant. Additional blood draws and questionnaires over an approximately 2-month period could optionally be provided by prospective study participants. Before DNA extraction, blood samples from the prospective study were shipped at room temperature or frozen.

TCRbeta CDR3 regions were amplified from genomic DNA by means of the immunoSEQ Assay, a bias-controlled multiplex PCR. As for the original processing: Within the assay, amplification of reference gene primers was used to estimate how many nucleated cells each sample contained. To quantify the absolute abundance of each unique TCRbeta CDR3 rearrangement, sequence reads were collapsed and filtered. For each sample, productive Simpson clonality was calculated as the square root of Simpson's diversity index over productive rearrangements. TCRdb limited this immuneACCESS table to in-frame rearrangements with V and J called. A share of clones is missing; checked studies link under half to unresolved V genes, and the rest is unexplained. Clonal size and the V and J genes are those of that table, whereas D and trimming came from the DNA. The table for this sample lists roughly 190,000 clones; around 83% of them were counted only once. Just under 25% of the sample comes from the top ten.

A note on this clone: Its antigen target is currently unknown. The input lacks base qualities; no much larger clone sits a single base away.

The V gene is TRBV27 and the J gene is TRBJ2-1, with TRBD1 tentatively as D gene (5 bases match). The source is a woman in her forties in a cohort exposed to, infected with or recovered from COVID-19 (not recorded which). Sequencing was performed on PBMCs or T cells enriched from blood (not recorded which). CDR3 sequence: CASSLGPGSYNEQFF. The DNA reads TGTGCCAGCAGTTTGGGCCCAGGGTCCTACAATGAGCAGTTCTTC.